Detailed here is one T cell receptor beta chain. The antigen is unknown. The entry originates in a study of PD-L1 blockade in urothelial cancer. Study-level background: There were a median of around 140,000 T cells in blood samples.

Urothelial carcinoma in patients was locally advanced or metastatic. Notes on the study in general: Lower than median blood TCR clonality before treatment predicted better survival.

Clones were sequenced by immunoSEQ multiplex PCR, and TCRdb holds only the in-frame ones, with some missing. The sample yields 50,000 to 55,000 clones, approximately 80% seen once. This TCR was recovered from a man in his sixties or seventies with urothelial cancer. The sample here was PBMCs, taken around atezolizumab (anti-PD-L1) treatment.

Written as DNA, the CDR3 is TGTGCCAGCAGCCTTTGGACTAGCGGGGGTTACGAGCAGTACTTC. Amino acid sequence: CASSLWTSGGYEQYF. The rearrangement joins TRBV7-2 to TRBJ2-7, with TRBD2 matching 13 bases. The V gene end was trimmed by 5 bases and the J gene end by 4 bases; junction bases not matched to a gene: 5. Germline CDR1 is SGHTA and CDR2 is FQGNSA. The CDR3 contains 15 residues.